This T cell receptor beta chain came from a study of shared clonotypes between healthy human individuals. Generated by immunoSEQ multiplex PCR, the TCRdb table keeps only in-frame clones and is missing some. This table has nearly 500,000 clones, 60% to 85% appearing once. This CDR3 has 14 residues. Trimming removed 3 bases from V and 5 bases from J, with 14 bases in between. Per the germline V gene, CDR1 is WNHNN and CDR2 is SYGVQD (reference sequence). Ten or more counts support this clone. This TCR derives from a woman in her 40s in good health. Some clones in this sample may be carry-over from other donors' samples. Sequencing used PBMCs. The chain carries TRBV10-1 and TRBJ2-7, with D possibly being TRBD2 (5 bases). The CDR3 nucleotides are TGCGCCAGCAGTGATGAAGGAGGTCTGAACGAGCAGTACTTC. Amino acid sequence: CASSDEGGLNEQYF.